This T cell receptor (beta chain) originates from a study of blood T cell repertoires in COVID-19. For the study at large: T cells, B-cell-depleted T cells, or PBMCs supplied cDNA or gDNA.

Deletions cut 0 bases from V and 0 bases from J, with 7 bases between. This CDR3 spans 15 amino acids. In germline, CDR1 is SGHRS, CDR2 YFSETQ. Only in-frame clones appear in the TCRdb table, and some are missing; sequencing was by immunoSEQ multiplex PCR. The sample includes approximately 100,000 clones, more than 75% of them seen just once. This receptor was taken from a woman in her 70s with acute or convalescent COVID-19. This chain connects TRBV5-1 to TRBJ2-1; D is perhaps TRBD2 (5 bases). Sequenced sample: peripheral blood. Here the CDR3 reads CASSLETISYNEQFF. In DNA, the CDR3 is TGCGCCAGCAGCTTGGAGACTATCTCCTACAATGAGCAGTTCTTC.